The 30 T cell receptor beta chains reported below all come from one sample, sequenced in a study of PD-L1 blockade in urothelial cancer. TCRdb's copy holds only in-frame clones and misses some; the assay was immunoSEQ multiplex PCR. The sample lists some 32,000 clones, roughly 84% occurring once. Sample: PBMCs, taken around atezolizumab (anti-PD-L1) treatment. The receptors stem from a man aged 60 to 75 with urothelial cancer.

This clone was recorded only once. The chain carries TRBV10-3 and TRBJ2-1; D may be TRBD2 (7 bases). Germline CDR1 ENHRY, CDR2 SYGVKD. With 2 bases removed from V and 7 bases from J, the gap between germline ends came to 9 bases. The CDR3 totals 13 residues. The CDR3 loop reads CAISERGANEQFF. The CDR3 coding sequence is TGTGCCATCAGTGAGCGGGGGGCAAATGAGCAGTTCTTC.

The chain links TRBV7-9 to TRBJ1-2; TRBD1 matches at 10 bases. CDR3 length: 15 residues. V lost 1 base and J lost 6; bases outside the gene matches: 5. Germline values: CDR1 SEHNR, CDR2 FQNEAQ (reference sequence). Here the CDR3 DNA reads TGTGCCAGCAGCTTAGACCGGGACAGGGGCGATGGCTACACCTTC. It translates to CASSLDRDRGDGYTF.

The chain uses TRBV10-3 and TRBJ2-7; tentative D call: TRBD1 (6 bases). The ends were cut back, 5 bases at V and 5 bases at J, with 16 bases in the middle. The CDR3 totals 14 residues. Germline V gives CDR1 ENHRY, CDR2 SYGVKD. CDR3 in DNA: TGTGCCATCAGTCCGACAGGAGGTAAGGACGAGCAGTACTTC. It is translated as CAISPTGGKDEQYF.

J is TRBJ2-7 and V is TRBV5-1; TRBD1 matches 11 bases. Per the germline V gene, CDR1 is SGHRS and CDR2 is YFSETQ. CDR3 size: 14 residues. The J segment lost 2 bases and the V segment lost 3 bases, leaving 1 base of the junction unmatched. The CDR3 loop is CASSWGQGAYEQYF. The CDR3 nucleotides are TGCGCCAGCAGCTGGGGACAGGGGGCCTACGAGCAGTACTTC.

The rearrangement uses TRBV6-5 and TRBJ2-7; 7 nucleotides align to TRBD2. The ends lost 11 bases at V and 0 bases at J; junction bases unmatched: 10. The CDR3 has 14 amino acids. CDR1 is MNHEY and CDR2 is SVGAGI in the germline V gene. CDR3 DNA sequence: TGTGCCTCTTTAGGTAGCGGGCGCTCCTACGAGCAGTACTTC. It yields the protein CASLGSGRSYEQYF.

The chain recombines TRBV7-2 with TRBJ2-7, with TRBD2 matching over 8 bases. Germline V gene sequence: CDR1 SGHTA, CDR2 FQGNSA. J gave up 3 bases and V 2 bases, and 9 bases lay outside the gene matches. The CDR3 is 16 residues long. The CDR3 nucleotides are TGTGCCAGCAGCTTACTTAGCGGGACGGCCTACTACGAGCAGTACTTC. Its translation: CASSLLSGTAYYEQYF.

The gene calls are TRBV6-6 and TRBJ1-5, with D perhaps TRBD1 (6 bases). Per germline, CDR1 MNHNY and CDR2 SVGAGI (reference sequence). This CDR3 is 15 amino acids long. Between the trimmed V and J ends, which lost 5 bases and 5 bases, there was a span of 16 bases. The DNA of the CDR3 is TGTGCCAGCAGTCGTCGGACAGATACCGATCAGCCCCAGCATTTT. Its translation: CASSRRTDTDQPQHF.

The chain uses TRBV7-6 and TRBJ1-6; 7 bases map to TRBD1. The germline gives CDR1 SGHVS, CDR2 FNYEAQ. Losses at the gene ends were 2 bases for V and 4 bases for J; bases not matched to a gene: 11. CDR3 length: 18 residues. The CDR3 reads CASSLTPLGQRYNSPLHF. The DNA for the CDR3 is TGTGCCAGCAGCTTAACCCCGTTGGGACAGAGATATAATTCACCCCTCCACTTT.

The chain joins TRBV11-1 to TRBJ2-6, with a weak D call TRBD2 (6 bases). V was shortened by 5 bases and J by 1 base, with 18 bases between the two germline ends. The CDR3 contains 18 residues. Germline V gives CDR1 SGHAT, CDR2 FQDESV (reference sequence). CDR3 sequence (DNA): TGTGCCAGCAGCCCCGGGACTGAAAAACCTTCTGGGGCCAACGTCCTGACTTTC. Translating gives CASSPGTEKPSGANVLTF.

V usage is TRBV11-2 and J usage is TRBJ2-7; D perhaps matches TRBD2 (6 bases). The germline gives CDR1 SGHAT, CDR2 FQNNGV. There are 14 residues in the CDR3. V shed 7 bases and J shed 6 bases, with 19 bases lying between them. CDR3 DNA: TGTGCCAGCACCCGGACCGTTGCGGAGGGCGAGCAGTACTTC. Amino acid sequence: CASTRTVAEGEQYF.

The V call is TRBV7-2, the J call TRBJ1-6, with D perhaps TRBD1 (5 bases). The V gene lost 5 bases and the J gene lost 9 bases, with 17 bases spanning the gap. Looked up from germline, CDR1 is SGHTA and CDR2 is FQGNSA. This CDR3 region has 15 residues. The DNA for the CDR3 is TGTGCCAGCAGCCCACGGGACTCTCGGAGTTCACCCCTCCACTTT. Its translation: CASSPRDSRSSPLHF.

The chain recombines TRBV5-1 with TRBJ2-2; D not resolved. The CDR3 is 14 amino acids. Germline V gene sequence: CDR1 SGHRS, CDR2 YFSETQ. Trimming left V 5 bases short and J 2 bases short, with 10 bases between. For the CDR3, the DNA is TGCGCCAGCAGTTATCCCAGAAACACCGGGGAGCTGTTTTTT. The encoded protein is CASSYPRNTGELFF.

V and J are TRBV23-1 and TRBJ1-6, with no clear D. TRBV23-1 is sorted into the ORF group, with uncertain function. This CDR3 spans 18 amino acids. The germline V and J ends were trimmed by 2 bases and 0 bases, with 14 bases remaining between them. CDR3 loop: CASSQPGGLPSYNSPLHF. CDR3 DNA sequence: TGCGCCAGCAGTCAACCCGGAGGTCTTCCCTCCTATAATTCACCCCTCCACTTT.

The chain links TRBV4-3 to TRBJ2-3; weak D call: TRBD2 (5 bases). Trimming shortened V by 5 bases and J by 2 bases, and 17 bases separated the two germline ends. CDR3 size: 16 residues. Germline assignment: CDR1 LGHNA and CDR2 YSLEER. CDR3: CASSERPPGNTDTQYF. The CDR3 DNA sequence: TGCGCCAGCAGCGAAAGGCCGCCCGGGAACACAGATACGCAGTATTTT.

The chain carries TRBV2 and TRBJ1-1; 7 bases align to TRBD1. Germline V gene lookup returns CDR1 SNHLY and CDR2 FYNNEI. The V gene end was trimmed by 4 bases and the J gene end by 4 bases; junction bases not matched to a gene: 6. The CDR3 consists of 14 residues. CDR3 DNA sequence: TGTGCCAGCAGTGGATCCAGGGGGGTCACTGAAGCTTTCTTT. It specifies CASSGSRGVTEAFF.

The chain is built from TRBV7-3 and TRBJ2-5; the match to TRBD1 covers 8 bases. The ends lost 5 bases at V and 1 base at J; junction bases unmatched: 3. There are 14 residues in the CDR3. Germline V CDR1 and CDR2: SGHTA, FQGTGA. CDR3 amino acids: CASSRTGGQETQYF. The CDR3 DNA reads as TGTGCCAGCAGCCGTACAGGGGGCCAAGAGACCCAGTACTTC.

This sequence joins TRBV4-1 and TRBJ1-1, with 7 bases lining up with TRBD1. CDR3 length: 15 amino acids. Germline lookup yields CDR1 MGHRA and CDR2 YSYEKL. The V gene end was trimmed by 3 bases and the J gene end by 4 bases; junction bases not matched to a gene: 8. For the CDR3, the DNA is TGCGCCAGCAGCCATCCCGGGACAGATAGCACTGAAGCTTTCTTT. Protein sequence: CASSHPGTDSTEAFF.

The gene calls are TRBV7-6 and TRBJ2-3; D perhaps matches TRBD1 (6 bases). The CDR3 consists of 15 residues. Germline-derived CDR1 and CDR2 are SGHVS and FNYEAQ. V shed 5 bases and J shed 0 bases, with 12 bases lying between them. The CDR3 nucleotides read TGTGCCAGCAGCGGTAACAGGGTTAGCACAGATACGCAGTATTTT. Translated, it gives CASSGNRVSTDTQYF.

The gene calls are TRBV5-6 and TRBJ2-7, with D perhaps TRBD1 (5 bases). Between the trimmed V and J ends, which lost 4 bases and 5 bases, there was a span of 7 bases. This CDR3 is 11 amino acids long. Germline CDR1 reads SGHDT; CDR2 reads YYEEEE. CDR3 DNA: TGTGCCAGCAGCACCAGGGACGAGCAGTACTTC. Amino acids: CASSTRDEQYF.

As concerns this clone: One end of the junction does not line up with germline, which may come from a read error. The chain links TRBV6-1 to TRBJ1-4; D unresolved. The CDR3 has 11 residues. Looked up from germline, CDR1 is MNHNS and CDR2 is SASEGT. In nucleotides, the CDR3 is TGTGCCAGCAGTGACGGCCCGGGTAAAATTTTT. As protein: CASSDGPGKIF.

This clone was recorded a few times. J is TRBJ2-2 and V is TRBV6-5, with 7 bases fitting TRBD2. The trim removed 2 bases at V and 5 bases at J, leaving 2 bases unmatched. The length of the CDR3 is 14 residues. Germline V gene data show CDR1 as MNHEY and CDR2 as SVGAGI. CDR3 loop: CASSYDSGTGELFF. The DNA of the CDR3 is TGTGCCAGCAGTTACGATAGCGGGACCGGGGAGCTGTTTTTT.

CDR3 sequence reads: CASSPPFIGLFADTQYF. CDR3 bases: TGTGCCAGCTCACCACCGTTTATTGGGCTCTTTGCAGATACGCAGTATTTT. The rearrangement links TRBV18 to TRBJ2-3; D remains ambiguous. The CDR3 runs to 17 residues. The germline V gene has CDR1 KGHSH and CDR2 LQKENI. V gave up 0 bases and J gave up 4 bases, with 17 bases separating them.

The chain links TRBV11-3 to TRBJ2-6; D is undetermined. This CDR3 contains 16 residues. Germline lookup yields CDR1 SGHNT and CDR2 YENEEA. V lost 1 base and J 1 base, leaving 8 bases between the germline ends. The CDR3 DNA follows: TGTGCCAGCAGCTTAGGGCGAGGTTCTGGGGCCAACGTCCTGACTTTC. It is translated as CASSLGRGSGANVLTF. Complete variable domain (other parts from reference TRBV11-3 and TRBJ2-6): EAGVVQSPRYKIIEKKQPVAFWCNPISGHNTLYWYLQNLGQGPELLIRYENEEAVDDSQLPKDRFSAERLKGVDSTLKIQPAELGDSAVYLCASSLGRGSGANVLTFGAGSRLTVL.

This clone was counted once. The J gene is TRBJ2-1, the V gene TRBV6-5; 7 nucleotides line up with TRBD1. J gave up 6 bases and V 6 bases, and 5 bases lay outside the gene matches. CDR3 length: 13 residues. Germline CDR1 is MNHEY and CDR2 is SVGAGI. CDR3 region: CASRLGQFNEQFF. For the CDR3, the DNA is TGTGCCAGCAGACTGGGACAGTTCAATGAGCAGTTCTTC.

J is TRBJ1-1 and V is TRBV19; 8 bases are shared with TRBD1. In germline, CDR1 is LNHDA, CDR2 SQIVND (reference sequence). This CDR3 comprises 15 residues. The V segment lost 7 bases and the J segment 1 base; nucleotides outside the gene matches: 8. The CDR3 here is CASIYSTGANTEAFF. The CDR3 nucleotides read TGTGCCAGTATATATTCGACAGGGGCGAACACTGAAGCTTTCTTT.

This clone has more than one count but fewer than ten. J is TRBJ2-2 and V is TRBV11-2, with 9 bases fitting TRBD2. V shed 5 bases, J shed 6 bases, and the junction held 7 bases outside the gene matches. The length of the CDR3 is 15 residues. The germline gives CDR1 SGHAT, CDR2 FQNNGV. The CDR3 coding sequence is TGTGCCAGCAGCCTTAGCGGGAGCTTGTCCGGGGAGCTGTTTTTT. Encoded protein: CASSLSGSLSGELFF.

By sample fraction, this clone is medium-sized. This chain's CDR3 is CASSSGDGRGIAYEQYF. The DNA of the CDR3 is TGTGCCAGCAGCTCTGGGGATGGCAGGGGAATCGCCTACGAGCAGTACTTC. This chain connects TRBV4-2 to TRBJ2-7, with TRBD1 as a possible D gene (6 bases). CDR1 LGHNA and CDR2 YNFKEQ come from the germline V gene. The CDR3 consists of 17 residues. V lost 5 bases and J lost 2, with 22 bases in between.

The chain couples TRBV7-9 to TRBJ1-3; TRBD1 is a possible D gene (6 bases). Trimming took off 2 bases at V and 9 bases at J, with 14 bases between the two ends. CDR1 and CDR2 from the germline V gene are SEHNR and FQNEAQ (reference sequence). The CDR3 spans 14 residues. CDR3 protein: CASSLRGQHRTIYF. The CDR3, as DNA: TGTGCCAGCAGCTTAAGAGGACAGCATCGCACCATATATTTT.

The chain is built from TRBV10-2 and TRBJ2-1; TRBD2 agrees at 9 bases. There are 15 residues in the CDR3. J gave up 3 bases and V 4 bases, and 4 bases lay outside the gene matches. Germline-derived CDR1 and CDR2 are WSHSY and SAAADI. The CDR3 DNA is TGCGCCAGCAGTGCGATAGCGGGGGACTACAATGAGCAGTTCTTC. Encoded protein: CASSAIAGDYNEQFF.

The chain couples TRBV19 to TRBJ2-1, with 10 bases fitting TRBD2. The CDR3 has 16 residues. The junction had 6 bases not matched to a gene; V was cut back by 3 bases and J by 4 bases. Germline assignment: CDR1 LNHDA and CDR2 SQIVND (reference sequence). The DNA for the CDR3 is TGTGCCAGTAGTATGGGGAGGACTAGCGGATACAATGAGCAGTTCTTC. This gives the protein CASSMGRTSGYNEQFF. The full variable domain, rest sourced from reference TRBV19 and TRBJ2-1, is DGGITQSPKYLFRKEGQNVTLSCEQNLNHDAMYWYRQDPGQGLRLIYYSQIVNDFQKGDIAEGYSVSREKKESFPLTVTSAQKNPTAFYLCASSMGRTSGYNEQFFGPGTRLTVL.